Listed below are T cell receptor beta chains from one sample, sequenced in a study of cytomegalovirus exposure and HLA in healthy donors. This table comes from immunoSEQ multiplex PCR, and its TCRdb copy is limited to in-frame clones, with some not included. Here the sample spans approximately 110,000 clones, over 75% being singletons. The specimen sequenced was PBMCs. The receptor source for this set is a human donor in good health. CDR3s include the opening cysteine and the closing phenylalanine or tryptophan. Each record gives: D gene, clone size, V gene, J gene, CDR3 DNA, CDR3 protein. D genes are given only for firm matches. Expanded clones are given a class, and other clones once, few, many or no size at all.

D gene: TRBD2; clone size: few; V gene: TRBV5-1; J gene: TRBJ2-1; CDR3 DNA: TGCGCCAGCAGCTTCGGGACTAGTCCCTACAATGAGCAGTTCTTC; CDR3 protein: CASSFGTSPYNEQFF
D gene: TRBD2; clone size: -; V gene: TRBV7-6; J gene: TRBJ2-1; CDR3 DNA: TGTGCCAGCAGCCCCTGGACTAGCGCCTACAATGAGCAGTTCTTC; CDR3 protein: CASSPWTSAYNEQFF
D gene: -; clone size: -; V gene: TRBV5-5; J gene: TRBJ1-5; CDR3 DNA: TGTGCCAGCAGCTTGTCAGGGCGCAAGGAGCCCCAGCATTTT; CDR3 protein: CASSLSGRKEPQHF
D gene: TRBD2; clone size: once; V gene: TRBV19; J gene: TRBJ2-7; CDR3 DNA: TGTGCCAGTAGTACCGGGGAGGGGCGTGGGAGCGAGCAGTACTTC; CDR3 protein: CASSTGEGRGSEQYF
D gene: -; clone size: -; V gene: TRBV11-2; J gene: TRBJ2-2; CDR3 DNA: TGTGCCAGCACCTACCTCCGATCGGCGAACACCGGGGAGCTGTTTTTT; CDR3 protein: CASTYLRSANTGELFF
D gene: TRBD2; clone size: -; V gene: TRBV7-9; J gene: TRBJ2-5; CDR3 DNA: TGTGCCAGCAGCTTAAGGGCTTCCACTAGCGGGAAGGAGACCCAGTACTTC; CDR3 protein: CASSLRASTSGKETQYF
D gene: -; clone size: few; V gene: TRBV4-1; J gene: TRBJ2-7; CDR3 DNA: TGCGCCAGCAGCCAAGTAGGGAGCGGCCGCTCCTACGAGCAGTACTTC; CDR3 protein: CASSQVGSGRSYEQYF
D gene: TRBD1; clone size: once; V gene: TRBV28; J gene: TRBJ2-7; CDR3 DNA: TGTGCCAGCAGGGGGACAGAGATCTCCTACGAGCAGTACTTC; CDR3 protein: CASRGTEISYEQYF
D gene: TRBD2; clone size: -; V gene: TRBV7-3; J gene: TRBJ2-7; CDR3 DNA: TGTGCCAGCAGCTACGGACTAGCGGGTCCGTACGAGCAGTACTTC; CDR3 protein: CASSYGLAGPYEQYF
D gene: TRBD1; clone size: -; V gene: TRBV6-5; J gene: TRBJ2-7; CDR3 DNA: TGTGCCAGCAGTTTCGACAGGGGGAGCTACGAGCAGTACTTC; CDR3 protein: CASSFDRGSYEQYF